A single sample gave rise to the 20 T cell receptor beta chains below, sequenced in a study of T cells in Graves' hyperthyroidism and ophthalmopathy (dated by TCRdb to about 2019). The library was generated by multiplex PCR. Instrument on record: Illumina HiSeq 2000. The TCR beta CDR3 regions were amplified from the RNA transcripts. A first-round RT-PCR of the TCR CDR3 used the HTBI primer set with the Qiagen OneStep RT-PCR kit. TCRdb handled the public reads itself, with Q25 trimming in fastp and clone calling in MiXCR, and kept productive beta chains. Records with the same CDR3 protein are collapsed into one entry carrying the most frequent genes and DNA. Across this sample there are about 360,000 distinct CDR3 sequences, with less than 15% seen only once. 9.2% of the sample belongs to the ten largest clones. The sequencing sample was made of blood. Source of these receptors: a woman aged 18-30 years with Graves' hyperthyroidism.

This clonotype was counted many times. This chain connects TRBV28 to TRBJ2-7, with D possibly TRBD2 on 6 matching bases. Germline values: CDR1 MDHEN, CDR2 SYDVKM. V was cut by 11 bases and J by 0 bases, with 14 bases left in between. The CDR3 runs 13 residues. CDR3 region: CAGGASDSYEQYF. Here the CDR3 DNA reads TGTGCCGGCGGGGCCAGTGACTCCTACGAGCAGTACTTC.

This clonotype was seen ten or more times. The chain has TRBV30 and TRBJ2-5; unclear D gene. Between the trimmed V and J ends, which lost 5 bases and 5 bases, there was a span of 12 bases. The CDR3 has 12 amino acids. Looked up from germline, CDR1 is GTSNPN and CDR2 is SVGIG (reference sequence). This chain's CDR3 is CAWASLGETQYF. CDR3 in DNA: TGTGCCTGGGCCTCCCTGGGGGAGACCCAGTACTTC.

The chain couples TRBV27 to TRBJ2-3, with 13 positions matching TRBD2. Trimming at V came to 8 bases and at J to 1 base, leaving 0 bases not matched to a gene. This CDR3 contains 14 residues. The germline V gene has CDR1 MNHEY and CDR2 SMNVEV (reference sequence). CDR3 residues: CASGLAGGTDTQYF. DNA for the CDR3: TGTGCCAGCGGACTAGCGGGAGGCACAGATACGCAGTATTTT.

This clonotype has only a few counts. The V and J genes are TRBV20-1 and TRBJ2-1; D tentatively reads TRBD1 or TRBD2 (5 bases each). The germline CDR1 and CDR2 sequences are DFQATT and SNEGSKA (reference sequence). The CDR3 is 15 residues long. The ends were cut back, 5 bases at V and 7 bases at J, with 21 bases in the middle. DNA for the CDR3: TGCAGTGCTGAGGGGTTGAACGGAGCAAGGAATGAGCAGTTCTTC. Its protein product is CSAEGLNGARNEQFF.

This clonotype was picked up many times. The genes are TRBV20-1 and TRBJ2-5; unclear D gene. CDR3 length equals 12 residues. V lost 3 bases and J 0 bases, leaving 5 bases between the germline ends. The germline V gene encodes CDR1 DFQATT and CDR2 SNEGSKA (reference sequence). The CDR3 bases are TGCAGTGCTAGCAAGTACCAAGAGACCCAGTACTTC. Its protein is CSASKYQETQYF.

This rearrangement joins TRBV4-1 to TRBJ1-2; no definite D call. CDR1 is MGHRA, CDR2 YSYEKL, per germline. V gave up 1 base and J gave up 6 bases, with 15 bases separating them. This CDR3 is built from 15 residues. The CDR3 sequence: CASSQGQLADDGYTF. In nucleotides, the CDR3 is TGCGCCAGCAGCCAAGGCCAGCTTGCCGACGATGGCTACACCTTC.

This clonotype has more than one count but fewer than ten. CDR3 protein: CASSLFVTGANEKLFF. DNA of the CDR3: TGTGCCAGTAGTCTCTTCGTGACAGGAGCTAATGAAAAACTGTTTTTT. The J gene is TRBJ1-4, the V gene TRBV19; possibly TRBD1 for D (6 bases). In germline, CDR1 is LNHDA, CDR2 SQIVND (reference sequence). The CDR3 covers 16 residues. V gave up 5 bases and J gave up 3 bases, with 16 bases separating them.

The rearrangement joins TRBV30 to TRBJ1-2; D is uncertain. V was trimmed by 1 base and J by 5 bases, leaving 8 bases between them. Germline-derived CDR1 and CDR2 are GTSNPN and SVGIG (reference sequence). This CDR3 spans 12 amino acids. CDR3 amino acids: CAWSDSGYGYTF. The DNA of the CDR3 is TGTGCCTGGAGTGACTCGGGGTATGGCTACACCTTC.

The chain uses TRBV9 and TRBJ1-1; D perhaps matches TRBD1 (5 bases). Deletions cut 2 bases from V and 1 base from J, with 6 bases between. Germline V gene lookup returns CDR1 SGDLS and CDR2 YYNGEE. The CDR3 covers 13 residues. Written as DNA, the CDR3 is TGTGCCAGCAGCGTCGACAGGAACACTGAAGCTTTCTTT. Residues: CASSVDRNTEAFF.

This clonotype was counted ten times or more. CDR3 protein: CASSQAGGVIYGYTF. The CDR3 DNA reads TGTGCCAGCAGCCAAGCAGGGGGGGTTATCTATGGCTACACCTTC. The chain uses TRBV3-1 and TRBJ1-2, with 7 bases lining up with TRBD1. Germline CDR1 is LGHDT and CDR2 is YNNKEL (reference sequence). The CDR3 runs 15 residues. V gave up 1 base and J gave up 4 bases; unmatched junction bases: 6.

The chain couples TRBV20-1 to TRBJ2-1, with 11 nucleotides matching TRBD2. Losses at the gene ends were 1 base for V and 9 bases for J; bases not matched to a gene: 5. CDR1 is DFQATT and CDR2 is SNEGSKA in the germline V gene (reference sequence). The CDR3 has 14 amino acids. The DNA of the CDR3 is TGCAGTGCTAGAGGGGGACTAGCGGTGGGTGAGCAGTTCTTC. Its translation is CSARGGLAVGEQFF.

Many counts were recorded for this clonotype. The V gene is TRBV6-1, the J gene TRBJ2-4; D is unclear. V was clipped by 5 bases and J by 6 bases, with 11 bases between them. The CDR3 consists of 13 residues. Germline-derived CDR1 and CDR2 are MNHNS and SASEGT. As DNA, the CDR3 is TGTGCCAGCAGTCCAGATAGCCGAAACATTCAGTACTTC. It encodes CASSPDSRNIQYF.

Points on this clonotype: Germline is not matched at one junction end, which may reflect a read error. The V call is TRBV9, the J call TRBJ1-4; D might be TRBD1 (5 bases). CDR1 SGDLS and CDR2 YYNGEE come from the germline V gene. This CDR3 spans 19 amino acids. The CDR3 is CASSVGGTPIFLTNEELFF. Written as DNA, the CDR3 is TGTGCCAGCAGCGTAGGTGGGACGCCGATTTTTCTGACTAATGAAGAACTGTTTTTT.

This clonotype has a count of ten or more. The genes are TRBV7-8 and TRBJ2-1; 8 nucleotides match TRBD1. The CDR3 loop spans 11 amino acids. V was clipped by 5 bases and J by 13 bases; unmatched bases: 4. Germline values: CDR1 SGHVS, CDR2 FQNEAQ. Here the CDR3 DNA reads TGTGCCAGCAGCCCGGACAGGGTTCAGTTCTTC. It codes for CASSPDRVQFF.

This clonotype came up many times. V gene TRBV5-1 combines with J gene TRBJ1-2; D not certain. Germline values: CDR1 SGHRS, CDR2 YFSETQ. Between the trimmed V and J ends, which lost 3 bases and 8 bases, there was a span of 20 bases. This CDR3 has 15 amino acids. The CDR3 loop reads CASSWTRTSESGYTF. CDR3 nucleotides: TGCGCCAGCAGCTGGACGAGGACCAGCGAATCGGGCTACACCTTC. Using reference TRBV5-1 and TRBJ1-2 for the parts outside the CDR3, the full variable domain is KAGVTQTPRYLIKTRGQQVTLSCSPISGHRSVSWYQQTPGQGLQFLFEYFSETQRNKGNFPGRFSGRQFSNSRSEMNVSTLELGDSALYLCASSWTRTSESGYTFGSGTRLTVV.

A note on this clonotype: A single base separates this from a much larger clone, so it may be a read error. The chain employs TRBV7-8 and TRBJ1-4; D is undetermined. The CDR3 runs 15 residues. CDR1 is SGHVS and CDR2 is FQNEAQ in the germline V gene. DNA for the CDR3: TGTGCCAGCACCTATCGGGGAGGGATTAATGAAGAACTGTTTTTT. Its protein is CASTYRGGINEELFF.

In its sample, this clonotype was seen many times. J is TRBJ2-3 and V is TRBV7-2; 9 bases agree with TRBD1. V shed 5 bases and J 4 bases; nucleotides not matched to a gene: 4. The CDR3 totals 14 residues. CDR1 and CDR2 from the germline V gene are SGHTA and FQGNSA. The CDR3: CASSRTGVPDTQYF. The CDR3 DNA sequence: TGTGCCAGCAGCCGGACAGGGGTGCCAGATACGCAGTATTTT.

This clonotype was seen many times. The chain employs TRBV6-2 or TRBV6-3 and TRBJ2-1; 9 bases are shared with TRBD2. The V and J ends lost 8 bases and 3 bases, in that order; junction bases with no gene match: 14. Germline values: CDR1 MNHEY, CDR2 SVGEGT. This CDR3 spans 17 amino acids. The CDR3 bases are TGTGCCAGCGCACCTTACATAAGCGGGAGGCGCTACAATGAGCAGTTCTTC. Translated, it gives CASAPYISGRRYNEQFF.

This clonotype was found many times. The chain links TRBV6-1 to TRBJ1-2; no clear D. V gave up 6 bases and J gave up 0 bases, with 8 bases separating them. Germline V CDR1 and CDR2: MNHNS, SASEGT. The CDR3 covers 13 residues. This CDR3 is CASSPQANYGYTF. The CDR3, as DNA: TGTGCCAGCAGCCCGCAGGCTAACTATGGCTACACCTTC.

In this sample, this clonotype turned up many times. The rearrangement links TRBV6-1 to TRBJ1-1; D is uncertain. Trimming removed 2 bases from V and 1 base from J, with 17 bases in between. This CDR3 is 17 amino acids long. Germline V gene sequence: CDR1 MNHNS, CDR2 SASEGT. The CDR3 loop is CASSEYLVRAENTEAFF. The CDR3 DNA reads as TGTGCCAGCAGTGAATACCTGGTTCGGGCAGAGAACACTGAAGCTTTCTTT.